The rows below give T cell receptor beta chains drawn from one sample of a study of T cell responses to AZD1222 COVID-19 vaccine. This table comes from immunoSEQ multiplex PCR, and its TCRdb copy is limited to in-frame clones, with some not included. The sample contains under 150,000 clones, 85% to 95% of which appear only once. Sample: peripheral blood, taken 28 days after the second AZD1222 dose. These TCRs come from an adult who received the AZD1222 COVID-19 vaccine. Both conserved end residues are part of each CDR3. Each record gives: clone size, V gene, J gene, D gene, CDR3 DNA, CDR3 protein. The D gene is left open where the match is weak. Rows give clone size only sometimes, using once, few, many, or a class for an expanded clone.

size: NA
V: TRBV6-2/TRBV6-3
J: TRBJ1-1
D: NA
DNA: TGTGCCAGCAGTCAGGGGTACACTGAAGCTTTCTTT
CDR3: CASSQGYTEAFF

size: NA
V: TRBV10-3
J: TRBJ2-5
D: NA
DNA: TGTGCCATCAGTGAAAACAGGGAATCCCAAGAGACCCAGTACTTC
CDR3: CAISENRESQETQYF

size: NA
V: TRBV6-5
J: TRBJ1-1
D: NA
DNA: TGTGCCATTAGAGGGGCTTTTAACACTGAAGCTTTCTTT
CDR3: CAIRGAFNTEAFF

size: NA
V: TRBV7-6
J: TRBJ2-7
D: NA
DNA: TGTGCCAGCAGCTTAGAACGAGACTCCTACGAGCAGTACTTC
CDR3: CASSLERDSYEQYF

size: NA
V: TRBV29-1
J: TRBJ2-1
D: TRBD2
DNA: TGCAGCGTTGAGGGGGGGGTAGCGGAAATCTACAATGAGCAGTTCTTC
CDR3: CSVEGGVAEIYNEQFF

size: NA
V: TRBV4-2
J: TRBJ2-5
D: TRBD2
DNA: TGTGCCAGCAGCCCCGGGACTAACTACGAGACCCAGTACTTC
CDR3: CASSPGTNYETQYF

size: NA
V: TRBV5-8
J: TRBJ1-5
D: NA
DNA: TGTGCCAGCAGCCTAATCTATCAGCCCCAGCATTTT
CDR3: CASSLIYQPQHF

size: NA
V: TRBV30
J: TRBJ1-2
D: TRBD1
DNA: TGTGCCTTCACGACAGGGGCCCGATACTATGGCTACACCTTC
CDR3: CAFTTGARYYGYTF

size: NA
V: TRBV5-1
J: TRBJ2-3
D: TRBD2
DNA: TGCGCCAGCAGCTCCACCCCTAGCGGGAGAGGTTTTACAGATACGCAGTATTTT
CDR3: CASSSTPSGRGFTDTQYF

size: NA
V: TRBV5-4
J: TRBJ1-1
D: NA
DNA: TGTGCCAGCAGCCTCAGAGACAGAACCGAAGCTTTCTTT
CDR3: CASSLRDRTEAFF

size: NA
V: TRBV19
J: TRBJ1-2
D: TRBD1
DNA: TGTGCCAGTAGCATTTTACTGCTCGGGACAGGGAAAAAAAATCACTATGGCTACACCTTC
CDR3: CASSILLLGTGKKNHYGYTF

size: NA
V: TRBV18
J: TRBJ2-1
D: TRBD2
DNA: TGTGCCAGCTCACCACCGGCGGGAGGACTAGGAAATGAGCAGTTCTTC
CDR3: CASSPPAGGLGNEQFF

size: NA
V: TRBV6-5
J: TRBJ2-5
D: TRBD2
DNA: TGTGCCAGCGGTCGGGGGGGAGGACAAGAGACCCAGTACTTC
CDR3: CASGRGGGQETQYF

size: NA
V: TRBV20-1
J: TRBJ1-2
D: NA
DNA: TGCAGCCCCAATGGGGGGCATGGCTACACCTTC
CDR3: CSPNGGHGYTF

size: NA
V: TRBV30
J: TRBJ2-7
D: NA
DNA: TGTGCCTGGAGCAGCTCCTACGAGCAGTACTTC
CDR3: CAWSSSYEQYF

size: NA
V: TRBV30
J: TRBJ1-5
D: TRBD1
DNA: TGTGCCTGGGAAGGACAGGGGAATCAGCCCCAGCATTTT
CDR3: CAWEGQGNQPQHF

size: NA
V: TRBV27
J: TRBJ1-3
D: TRBD1
DNA: TGTGCCAGCAGACTAGGGACAGCGGATGGAAACACCATATATTTT
CDR3: CASRLGTADGNTIYF

size: NA
V: TRBV7-2
J: TRBJ2-1
D: NA
DNA: TGTGCCAGCAGCTTAAGGAGTGAGCAGTTCTTC
CDR3: CASSLRSEQFF

size: once
V: TRBV24-1
J: TRBJ2-1
D: NA
DNA: TGTGCCACCTCTGCGGGACAGCCCAATGAGCAGTTCTTC
CDR3: CATSAGQPNEQFF

size: NA
V: TRBV5-1
J: TRBJ2-3
D: NA
DNA: TGCGCCAGCAGCCCCGGCACAGATACGCAGTATTTT
CDR3: CASSPGTDTQYF

size: few
V: TRBV29-1
J: TRBJ1-2
D: TRBD1
DNA: TGCAGCGTTGAACCGACAGGGGGTGGCTACACCTTC
CDR3: CSVEPTGGGYTF

size: once
V: TRBV28
J: TRBJ1-6
D: NA
DNA: TGTGCCAGCACTGCTATGAATAATTCACCCCTCCACTTT
CDR3: CASTAMNNSPLHF

size: NA
V: TRBV19
J: TRBJ1-1
D: TRBD1
DNA: TGTGCCAGTAGAGATATGGACAGGGGGTTGAACACTGAAGCTTTCTTT
CDR3: CASRDMDRGLNTEAFF

size: NA
V: TRBV4-1
J: TRBJ1-2
D: NA
DNA: TGCGCCAGCAGCCCAGCCCCCGCAGGCTCCTATGGCTACACCTTC
CDR3: CASSPAPAGSYGYTF

size: NA
V: TRBV5-6
J: TRBJ2-5
D: TRBD2
DNA: TGTGCCAGCAGCTTTTACATGGCGCGGGAGTGGTGGCAAGAGACCCAGTACTTC
CDR3: CASSFYMAREWWQETQYF

size: few
V: TRBV28
J: TRBJ1-5
D: NA
DNA: TGTGCCAGCAGTCCCGATCCGGGGGGTAGCAATCAGCCCCAGCATTTT
CDR3: CASSPDPGGSNQPQHF

size: NA
V: TRBV4-2
J: TRBJ1-1
D: NA
DNA: TGTGCCAGCAGCGCGAGGATGGCCTTGAACACTGAAGCTTTCTTT
CDR3: CASSARMALNTEAFF

size: few
V: TRBV4-3
J: TRBJ1-2
D: NA
DNA: TGCGCCAGCAGCCAAGTCGGGAGGGAGGGGGTGTCATATGGCTACACCTTC
CDR3: CASSQVGREGVSYGYTF

size: NA
V: TRBV7-9
J: TRBJ2-3
D: NA
DNA: TGTGCCAGCAGCCCAAATAGGGTGGACCGACTCACAGATACGCAGTATTTT
CDR3: CASSPNRVDRLTDTQYF

size: once
V: TRBV28
J: TRBJ1-6
D: TRBD1
DNA: TGTGCCAGCATCCCGGGACAGGGGATATCTTCACCCCTCCACTTT
CDR3: CASIPGQGISSPLHF

size: NA
V: TRBV4-1
J: TRBJ1-1
D: TRBD1
DNA: TGCGCCAGCAGCTTTGGACAGGACACTGAAGCTTTCTTT
CDR3: CASSFGQDTEAFF

size: NA
V: TRBV5-4
J: TRBJ2-1
D: TRBD2
DNA: TGTGCCAGCAGCTTAAGGTTGACTAGCGGGAAGGAGCAGTTCTTC
CDR3: CASSLRLTSGKEQFF

size: NA
V: TRBV28
J: TRBJ1-2
D: NA
DNA: TGTGCCAGCAATCAGCCAGCTAACTATGGCTACACCTTC
CDR3: CASNQPANYGYTF